This T cell receptor beta chain is from a study of blood T cell repertoires in COVID-19 (dated by TCRdb to about 2020). Broadly, across the study: The collaborator samples originated in the United States, Italy and Spain and spanned the acute and convalescent phases of COVID-19. The repertoires were made available in a free public database intended to serve as a resource for research on the immune response to SARS-CoV-2. Sample metadata almost always included a de-identified subject ID, COVID-19 status, age in years and sex. HLA class I and class II types, where available, came from metadata supplied by the sample provider rather than from assay-based typing. Samples came from the ongoing ImmuneRACE study (first 160 participants) plus 1,254 subjects from 6 global collaborators. The dataset comprised deeply sampled blood TCRbeta repertoires from subjects exposed to, actively infected with, or recovered from COVID-19. The prospective study material was composed of cDNA or gDNA derived from T cells, B-cell-depleted T cells, or PBMCs.

The CDR3 covers 15 residues, taking in both the cysteine and the phenylalanine. The entry retains the CDR3 DNA only, 45 bases that are in frame from base 1. The V end gives up 6 bases and the J end 0 bases, leaving 7 bases in the junction not matched to a gene. In the germline V gene, CDR1 corresponds to MNHEY and CDR2 to SVGAGI. Here is what the overall study found, with its caveats: Clinical and demographic metadata were provided uncurated, with the amount varying by source and participant.

Comment on this clone: This clone's antigen is unknown. No per-base quality is available; no much larger clone lies one base away.

The collaborating institutions used their own protocols to collect whole blood in K2EDTA tubes. For TCRbeta analysis, collaborator samples were shipped as frozen whole blood, as isolated PBMCs, or as DNA extracted from either sample type. The immunoSEQ Assay, a bias-controlled multiplex PCR, was used to amplify TCRbeta CDR3 regions from genomic DNA. From the authors' description of their analysis: Within the assay, amplification of reference gene primers was used to estimate how many nucleated cells each sample contained. To quantify the absolute abundance of each unique TCRbeta CDR3 rearrangement, sequence reads were collapsed and filtered. For each sample, productive Simpson clonality was calculated as the square root of Simpson's diversity index over productive rearrangements. TCRdb's version of the immuneACCESS table is confined to in-frame rearrangements and falls short of the full clone set. An unresolved V gene accounts for under half of the shortfall where checked; the remainder is of unknown origin. The V and J calls and clone size were taken over from that table, and D and trimming were inferred from the DNA. The sample table shows 20,000 to 25,000 clones, and around 86% are seen once. The top ten constitute 60% of the sample.

What was sequenced was peripheral blood. This TCR derives from a woman aged 80 or older with acute or convalescent COVID-19. The rearranged chain carries TRBV6-5 and TRBJ1-2; TRBD1 lines up with 7 middle nucleotides. The CDR3 amino acid sequence is: CASSRDSSANYGYTF. The DNA reads TGTGCCAGCAGCCGGGACAGCTCAGCTAACTATGGCTACACCTTC.